These T cell receptor beta chains were read from a single sample in a study of T cells after yellow fever vaccination. MiXCR, applied by TCRdb to the 5' RACE reads, yields one record per CDR3 protein. This repertoire shows 250,000 to 300,000 distinct CDR3 sequences, around 4.9% found once; its top ten account for roughly 3.3%. The specimen comprised CD4+ T cells sorted from PBMCs, sampled on the day of the yellow fever booster vaccination. Receptors were obtained from a man between 18 and 35 years old who received the YFV17D yellow fever vaccine. The CDR3 runs from the conserved cysteine through the conserved F or W. Each record gives: D gene, V gene, J gene, clone size, CDR3 DNA, CDR3 protein. The D gene is left open where the match is weak. The size entry is marked missing in some rows and otherwise reads once, few, many or a size class.

D: -
V: TRBV14
J: TRBJ1-1
size: -
DNA: TGTGCCAGCAGCCAAGGGGAAATGAACACTGAAGCTTTCTTT
CDR3: CASSQGEMNTEAFF

D: -
V: TRBV12-3/TRBV12-4
J: TRBJ1-1
size: -
DNA: TGTGCCATTTCGGACAACTTGAACACTGAAGCTTTCTTT
CDR3: CAISDNLNTEAFF

D: -
V: TRBV11-3
J: TRBJ2-2
size: once
DNA: TGTGCCAGCAGCAGGGGCGTTATCACCGGGGAGCTGTTTTTT
CDR3: CASSRGVITGELFF

D: -
V: TRBV5-1
J: TRBJ1-1
size: many
DNA: TGCGCCAGCACCCGGGAGGGAGTGTGGAACACTGAAGCTTTCTTT
CDR3: CASTREGVWNTEAFF

D: TRBD2
V: TRBV5-1
J: TRBJ2-1
size: many
DNA: TGCGCCAGCAGCTTGGGAGCGGGATCGGATGAGCAGTTCTTC
CDR3: CASSLGAGSDEQFF

D: TRBD2
V: TRBV5-1
J: TRBJ2-1
size: many
DNA: TGCGCCAGCAGCTTGTCGAGCGGGGGGGCCGATGAGCAGTTCTTC
CDR3: CASSLSSGGADEQFF

D: -
V: TRBV4-1
J: TRBJ1-1
size: -
DNA: TGCGCCAGCAGCCAAGTCGGACTTGGCACTGAAGCTTTCTTT
CDR3: CASSQVGLGTEAFF

D: TRBD1
V: TRBV7-3
J: TRBJ2-2
size: few
DNA: TGTGCCAGCAGTCGTACCGGGACAGACGGGGCCGGGGAGCTGTTTTTT
CDR3: CASSRTGTDGAGELFF

D: TRBD2
V: TRBV10-2
J: TRBJ2-3
size: -
DNA: TGCGCCAGCAGTGAGAGAGCGGGGGGCACAGATACGCAGTATTTT
CDR3: CASSERAGGTDTQYF

D: -
V: TRBV27
J: TRBJ2-7
size: many
DNA: TGTGCCAGCAGTATAACAGGGAGGGGGATAGGCTACGAGCAGTACTTC
CDR3: CASSITGRGIGYEQYF

D: -
V: TRBV28
J: TRBJ1-3
size: -
DNA: TGTGCCAGCAGCCTCCTCTCTGGAAACACCATATATTTT
CDR3: CASSLLSGNTIYF

D: TRBD1
V: TRBV7-2
J: TRBJ2-3
size: many
DNA: TGTGCCAGCACCAACCGACAGGGGACAGATACGCAGTATTTT
CDR3: CASTNRQGTDTQYF

D: -
V: TRBV10-3
J: TRBJ1-1
size: -
DNA: TGTGCCATCGGGAAGGGGGGGACAAACACTGAAGCTTTCTTT
CDR3: CAIGKGGTNTEAFF

D: -
V: TRBV9
J: TRBJ1-4
size: few
DNA: TGTGCCAGCAGCGCCTCGGCAGGGAATTATGAAAAACTGTTTTTT
CDR3: CASSASAGNYEKLFF

D: -
V: TRBV4-1
J: TRBJ2-3
size: few
DNA: TGCGCCAGCAGCCAAGATGGGACCTTCGGGGATACGCAGTATTTT
CDR3: CASSQDGTFGDTQYF

D: -
V: TRBV12-3/TRBV12-4
J: TRBJ1-5
size: many
DNA: TGTGCCAGCAGTTTAGCGGTAGGACACGTTCAGCCCCAGCATTTT
CDR3: CASSLAVGHVQPQHF

D: TRBD1
V: TRBV20-1
J: TRBJ2-5
size: few
DNA: TGCAGTGCGGGACAGGGACTGCAAGAGACCCAGTACTTC
CDR3: CSAGQGLQETQYF

D: -
V: TRBV12-3/TRBV12-4
J: TRBJ2-7
size: few
DNA: TGTGCCAGTCCGACTGACGGGACTCCCGCATACGAGCAGTACTTC
CDR3: CASPTDGTPAYEQYF

D: -
V: TRBV4-3
J: TRBJ2-3
size: few
DNA: TGCGCCAGCAGCCAAGAACTGGGGGCAGGGAGCACAGATACGCAGTATTTT
CDR3: CASSQELGAGSTDTQYF

D: TRBD1
V: TRBV20-1
J: TRBJ1-5
size: -
DNA: TGCAGTGCTAGAGATAGGAGACAGGGCCATCAGCCCCAGCATTTT
CDR3: CSARDRRQGHQPQHF

D: -
V: TRBV25-1
J: TRBJ1-4
size: -
DNA: TGTGCCAGCAGTGAATCGACAGGCATTTATGAAAAACTGTTTTTT
CDR3: CASSESTGIYEKLFF

D: -
V: TRBV7-7
J: TRBJ2-1
size: -
DNA: TGTGCTAGCAGCCTGTCCGGGGAGTACAATGAGCAGTTCTTC
CDR3: CASSLSGEYNEQFF

D: -
V: TRBV5-1
J: TRBJ2-2
size: many
DNA: TGCGCCAGCAGCTTGAGGAACAGGACGAACACCGGGGAGCTGTTTTTT
CDR3: CASSLRNRTNTGELFF

D: TRBD1
V: TRBV14
J: TRBJ1-2
size: few
DNA: TGTGCCAGCAGCCGAAGCAGGGGGCCCGGTGGCTACACCTTC
CDR3: CASSRSRGPGGYTF

D: -
V: TRBV5-6
J: TRBJ2-5
size: many
DNA: TGTGCCAGCAGCTTGGGGTTCAGACAAGAGACCCAGTACTTC
CDR3: CASSLGFRQETQYF

D: -
V: TRBV24-1
J: TRBJ1-5
size: -
DNA: TGTGCCACCAGTGAGTTGGACACCATAATCAATCAGCCCCAGCATTTT
CDR3: CATSELDTIINQPQHF

D: -
V: TRBV7-2
J: TRBJ2-5
size: -
DNA: TGTGCCAGCAGCCTAGACATCTTCCAAGAGACCCAGTACTTC
CDR3: CASSLDIFQETQYF

D: -
V: TRBV7-6
J: TRBJ1-3
size: few
DNA: TGTGCCAGCAGCTTATCACACAGGGCGCACACCATATATTTT
CDR3: CASSLSHRAHTIYF

D: -
V: TRBV5-5
J: TRBJ2-4
size: many
DNA: TGTGCCAGCAGCGGTGACAGGGAGGACATTCAGTACTTC
CDR3: CASSGDREDIQYF

D: -
V: TRBV20-1
J: TRBJ1-2
size: -
DNA: TGCAGTGCTCAGAACAGAGACAACTATGGCTACACCTTC
CDR3: CSAQNRDNYGYTF

D: TRBD1
V: TRBV5-1
J: TRBJ1-6
size: few
DNA: TGCGCCAGCAGACTTACAGGGGGGATAAATTCACCCCTCCACTTT
CDR3: CASRLTGGINSPLHF

D: -
V: TRBV7-9
J: TRBJ1-3
size: few
DNA: TGTGCCAGCAGCTTAGACGCACGGGGAAACACCATATATTTT
CDR3: CASSLDARGNTIYF

D: -
V: TRBV25-1
J: TRBJ2-1
size: few
DNA: TGTGCCAGCAGTGCACCTGCGGTATACAATGAGCAGTTCTTC
CDR3: CASSAPAVYNEQFF

D: -
V: TRBV27
J: TRBJ2-3
size: few
DNA: TGTGCCAGCAGTTTACAGGGCCGCCGAGGCACAGATACGCAGTATTTT
CDR3: CASSLQGRRGTDTQYF

D: TRBD2
V: TRBV2
J: TRBJ2-3
size: -
DNA: TGTGCCAGCTTCTTACTAGCGGGCCGATCCGATACGCAGTATTTT
CDR3: CASFLLAGRSDTQYF

D: -
V: TRBV3-1
J: TRBJ1-2
size: many
DNA: TGTGCCAGCAGCCGAGGGCCGGACTATGGCTACACCTTC
CDR3: CASSRGPDYGYTF

D: TRBD1
V: TRBV7-8
J: TRBJ1-1
size: few
DNA: TGTGCCAGCAGCTTCCTTGACTCACAGGGGGCGCCGGGTACTGAAGCTTTCTTT
CDR3: CASSFLDSQGAPGTEAFF

D: -
V: TRBV11-2
J: TRBJ2-4
size: many
DNA: TGTGCCAGCAGTTTACAGGGTGGGAAAAACATTCAGTACTTC
CDR3: CASSLQGGKNIQYF

D: -
V: TRBV10-3
J: TRBJ1-2
size: few
DNA: TGTGCCATCAGTGGTGACCCTGGCTACACCTTC
CDR3: CAISGDPGYTF

D: -
V: TRBV7-7
J: TRBJ1-3
size: few
DNA: TGTGCCAGCAGCCCCGCCGCGGGGTCCCCTGGAAACACCATATATTTT
CDR3: CASSPAAGSPGNTIYF

D: TRBD1
V: TRBV19
J: TRBJ2-5
size: -
DNA: TGTGCCAATATAAAAAAGGCCGGGACAGGGATTCCTCAAGTGACCCAGTACTTC
CDR3: CANIKKAGTGIPQVTQYF

D: TRBD2
V: TRBV7-2
J: TRBJ2-3
size: few
DNA: TGTGCCAGCAGCCGTAGCGGGGTAGCAGATACGCAGTATTTT
CDR3: CASSRSGVADTQYF

D: -
V: TRBV5-1
J: TRBJ1-4
size: -
DNA: TGCGCCAGCAGCCCGACCCAGGGAAATGAAAAACTGTTTTTT
CDR3: CASSPTQGNEKLFF

D: TRBD1
V: TRBV6-5
J: TRBJ2-1
size: few
DNA: TGTGCCAGCAGGGGACAGGTGAACTACAATGAGCAGTTCTTC
CDR3: CASRGQVNYNEQFF

D: TRBD2
V: TRBV10-3
J: TRBJ2-3
size: few
DNA: TGTGCCACACTAGCGGGGGGATCAAGGGTCCCAGATACGCAGTATTTT
CDR3: CATLAGGSRVPDTQYF

D: -
V: TRBV20-1
J: TRBJ2-1
size: -
DNA: TGCAGTGCTAGATCGCCAGGGGGGAATACCTACAATGAGCAGTTCTTC
CDR3: CSARSPGGNTYNEQFF

D: -
V: TRBV4-2
J: TRBJ2-3
size: -
DNA: TGTGCCAGCAGCCAAGAGAGAACTGGGGGGTGGGCAGATACGCAGTATTTT
CDR3: CASSQERTGGWADTQYF

D: -
V: TRBV27
J: TRBJ1-1
size: -
DNA: TGTGCCAGCCAAAAGGGACAGAACACTGAAGCTTTCTTT
CDR3: CASQKGQNTEAFF

D: -
V: TRBV9
J: TRBJ2-7
size: -
DNA: TGTGCCAGCAGCGTCCAACCGGGGAGCGAGCAGTACTTC
CDR3: CASSVQPGSEQYF

D: -
V: TRBV7-8
J: TRBJ2-3
size: -
DNA: TGTGCCAGCAGCTTAGAATTGGCGAGCGGTACGCAGTATTTT
CDR3: CASSLELASGTQYF

D: TRBD1
V: TRBV10-3
J: TRBJ1-2
size: -
DNA: TGTGCCATCACGGACAGGGAGAACTATGGCTACACCTTC
CDR3: CAITDRENYGYTF

D: TRBD2
V: TRBV9
J: TRBJ2-5
size: few
DNA: TGTGCCAGCAGCGCTAGCGGGGGGGCGGGAGAGACCCAGTACTTC
CDR3: CASSASGGAGETQYF

D: -
V: TRBV19
J: TRBJ2-1
size: -
DNA: TGTGCCAGCCGGAACCTGGCGGCCAATGAGCAGTTCTTC
CDR3: CASRNLAANEQFF